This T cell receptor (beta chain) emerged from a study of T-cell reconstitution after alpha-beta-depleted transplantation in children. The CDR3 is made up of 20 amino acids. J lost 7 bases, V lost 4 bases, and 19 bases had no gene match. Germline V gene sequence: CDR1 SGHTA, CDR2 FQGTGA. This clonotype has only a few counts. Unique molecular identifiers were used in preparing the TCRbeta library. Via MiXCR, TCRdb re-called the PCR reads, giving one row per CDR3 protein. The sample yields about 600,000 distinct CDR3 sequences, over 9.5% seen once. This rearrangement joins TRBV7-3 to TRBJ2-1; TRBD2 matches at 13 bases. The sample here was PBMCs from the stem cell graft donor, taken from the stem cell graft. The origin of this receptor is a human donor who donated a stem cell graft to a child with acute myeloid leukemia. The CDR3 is CASSSRSGTSGNRRANEQFF. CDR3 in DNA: TGTGCCAGCAGCTCCCGTTCCGGGACTAGCGGGAACCGTAGAGCAAATGAGCAGTTCTTC.